These 10 T cell receptor beta chains originate from one sample sequenced in a study of spatial heterogeneity in lung cancer. MiXCR was run by TCRdb on the 5' RACE reads, yielding one entry per CDR3 protein. The repertoire includes tens of thousands of distinct CDR3 sequences, roughly 12% of them detected once, and about two fifths sits in the top ten. The time point: sample taken at primary tumor resection. Extraction of whole RNA from tumor, nontumor lung or frozen PBMC preceded unsorted sequencing. The sample consisted of PBMCs, taken at surgery. Receptors originate from a male donor with early-stage non-small cell lung cancer.

This chain links TRBV6-5 with TRBJ1-1; D remains ambiguous. Germline lookup yields CDR1 MNHEY and CDR2 SVGAGI. The CDR3 consists of 13 residues. The V end lost 2 bases, the J end lost 6 bases, and 10 bases lay between the germline ends. The CDR3 DNA reads as TGTGCCAGCAGTTACGAGGGCGAATCTGAAGCTTTCTTT. This sequence encodes CASSYEGESEAFF.

This clonotype was picked up many times. The chain combines TRBV5-6 with TRBJ1-3; D unclear. CDR1 and CDR2 (germline): SGHDT, YYEEEE. This CDR3 has 14 residues. Trimming shortened V by 1 base and J by 4 bases, and 9 bases separated the two germline ends. The CDR3 nucleotides read TGTGCCAGCAGCTTGCCTGTCTCCGGAAACACCATATATTTT. Its translation is CASSLPVSGNTIYF.

This clonotype was detected only a few times. This chain joins TRBV11-2 and TRBJ2-3, with 7 bases fitting TRBD2. Germline trimming cut 5 bases from V and 4 bases from J; bases unmatched to any gene: 15. The CDR3 is 17 residues long. In germline, CDR1 is SGHAT, CDR2 FQNNGV. For the CDR3, the DNA is TGTGCCAGCAGCCATAGGGCTGGGGCAGCGGGGCCAGATACGCAGTATTTT. Its translation is CASSHRAGAAGPDTQYF.

CDR3: CASSGNPGTDTQYF. CDR3 DNA: TGTGCCAGCAGCGGGAACCCCGGCACAGATACGCAGTATTTT. The chain combines TRBV11-1 with TRBJ2-3; D not resolved. The CDR3 contains 14 residues. Germline V gene lookup returns CDR1 SGHAT and CDR2 FQDESV (reference sequence). V lost 5 bases and J 1 base, leaving 10 bases between the germline ends.

This clonotype was picked up many times. The chain uses TRBV28 and TRBJ2-3; D call uncertain. The CDR3 sequence is 13 residues long. Trimming shortened V by 6 bases and J by 2 bases, and 9 bases separated the two germline ends. Germline V CDR1 and CDR2: MDHEN, SYDVKM. For the CDR3, the DNA is TGTGCCAGCAGACCATCGGCCACAGATACGCAGTATTTT. This encodes CASRPSATDTQYF.

This chain links TRBV10-3 with TRBJ2-2; 9 bases fit TRBD2. Germline V gene data show CDR1 as ENHRY and CDR2 as SYGVKD. V gave up 4 bases and J gave up 4 bases; unmatched junction bases: 7. The CDR3 length is 16 residues. CDR3 sequence reads: CAISAIAGVVTGELFF. The CDR3 DNA sequence: TGTGCCATCAGTGCAATAGCGGGAGTGGTCACCGGGGAGCTGTTTTTT.

This clonotype was seen more than once but under ten times. This chain connects TRBV28 to TRBJ1-3, with D possibly TRBD1 on 5 matching bases. The V gene's germline CDR1 is MDHEN and CDR2 SYDVKM. This CDR3 is built from 15 residues. V was shortened by 6 bases and J by 5 bases, with 17 bases between the two germline ends. In nucleotides, the CDR3 is TGTGCCAGCAGACCCGGGACGGCCCCTCGAAACACCATATATTTT. Its protein product is CASRPGTAPRNTIYF.

This clonotype was counted at least ten times. The chain recombines TRBV24-1 with TRBJ1-5; D remains ambiguous. The CDR3 has 14 residues. The germline V gene encodes CDR1 KGHDR and CDR2 SFDVKD. V was clipped by 5 bases and J by 0 bases, with 7 bases between them. CDR3 in amino acids: CATSGWDSNQPQHF. CDR3 DNA: TGTGCCACCAGTGGATGGGATAGCAATCAGCCCCAGCATTTT.

In this sample, this clonotype turned up a few times. The chain links TRBV5-1 to TRBJ2-3; weak D call: TRBD2 (6 bases). V was clipped by 4 bases and J by 1 base, with 16 bases between them. This CDR3 is 16 amino acids long. Per germline, CDR1 SGHRS and CDR2 YFSETQ. The DNA of the CDR3 is TGCGCCAGCAGCGAACGCCCTAGCGATGGCACAGATACGCAGTATTTT. Protein sequence: CASSERPSDGTDTQYF.

This rearrangement joins TRBV29-1 to TRBJ1-3, with D tentatively TRBD1 (5 bases). CDR3 length: 13 residues. The germline gives CDR1 SQVTM, CDR2 ANQGSEA. Trimming removed 7 bases at V and 4 bases at J, with 14 bases between. In DNA form, the CDR3 reads TGCAGCGCAGACGGGGGAGCAGGAAACACCATATATTTT. Translating gives CSADGGAGNTIYF.